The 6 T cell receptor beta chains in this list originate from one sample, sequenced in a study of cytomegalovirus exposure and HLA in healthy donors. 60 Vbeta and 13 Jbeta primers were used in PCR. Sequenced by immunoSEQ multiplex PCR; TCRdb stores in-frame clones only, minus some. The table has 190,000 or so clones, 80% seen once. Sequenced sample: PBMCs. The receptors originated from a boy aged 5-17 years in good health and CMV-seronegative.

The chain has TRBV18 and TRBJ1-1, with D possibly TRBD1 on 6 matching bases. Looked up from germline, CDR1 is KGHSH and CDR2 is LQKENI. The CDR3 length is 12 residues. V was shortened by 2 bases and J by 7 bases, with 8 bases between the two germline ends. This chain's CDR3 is CASSPGQLEAFF. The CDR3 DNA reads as TGTGCCAGCTCACCAGGACAGCTTGAAGCTTTCTTT. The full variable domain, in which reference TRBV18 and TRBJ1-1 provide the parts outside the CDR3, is NAGVMQNPRHLVRRRGQEARLRCSPMKGHSHVYWYRQLPEEGLKFMVYLQKENIIDESGMPKERFSAEFPKEGPSILRIQQVVRGDSAAYFCASSPGQLEAFFGQGTRLTVV.

CDR3 residues: CASSYRGLAGTYNEQFF. The CDR3, as DNA: TGTGCCAGCAGCTACCGTGGACTAGCGGGAACCTACAATGAGCAGTTCTTC. This rearrangement joins TRBV7-3 to TRBJ2-1; 12 nucleotides align to TRBD2. V shed 4 bases and J 2 bases; nucleotides not matched to a gene: 6. In germline, CDR1 is SGHTA, CDR2 FQGTGA. This CDR3 has 17 amino acids.

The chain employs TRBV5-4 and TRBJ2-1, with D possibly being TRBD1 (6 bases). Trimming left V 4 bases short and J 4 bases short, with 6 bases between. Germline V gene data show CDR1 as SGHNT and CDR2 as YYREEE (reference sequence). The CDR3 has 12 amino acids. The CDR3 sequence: CASSTGYNEQFF. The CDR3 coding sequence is TGTGCCAGCAGCACAGGGTACAATGAGCAGTTCTTC.

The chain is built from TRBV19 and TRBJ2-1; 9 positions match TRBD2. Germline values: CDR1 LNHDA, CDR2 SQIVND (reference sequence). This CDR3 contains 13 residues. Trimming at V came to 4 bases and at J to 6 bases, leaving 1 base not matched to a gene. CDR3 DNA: TGTGCCAGTAGTACTAGCGGGGTCAATGAGCAGTTCTTC. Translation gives CASSTSGVNEQFF.

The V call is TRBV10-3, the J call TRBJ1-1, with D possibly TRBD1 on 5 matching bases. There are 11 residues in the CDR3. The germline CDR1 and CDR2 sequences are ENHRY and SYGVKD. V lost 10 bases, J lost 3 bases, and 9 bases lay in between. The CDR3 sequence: CATGGDTEAFF. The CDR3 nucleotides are TGTGCCACCGGAGGGGACACTGAAGCTTTCTTT.

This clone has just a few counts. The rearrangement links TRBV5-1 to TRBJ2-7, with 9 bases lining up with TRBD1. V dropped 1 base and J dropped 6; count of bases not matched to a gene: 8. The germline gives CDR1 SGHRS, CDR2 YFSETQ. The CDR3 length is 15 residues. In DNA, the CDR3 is TGCGCCAGCAGCTTGACGGGACAGGGTAGGTTCGAGCAGTACTTC. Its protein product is CASSLTGQGRFEQYF.